Listed below are T cell receptor beta chains from one sample, sequenced in a study of shared clonotypes between healthy human individuals. The table came from immunoSEQ multiplex PCR; TCRdb's copy has only in-frame clones and leaves some out. The data contain under 2,000,000 clones, about 95% of them seen just once; the ten biggest clones take up 0.95% to 1.5%. The sequenced sample was naive CD8+ T cells sorted from blood. These receptors came from a man aged 18 to 29 in good health. The CDR3 runs from the conserved cysteine through the conserved F or W. D genes are given only for firm matches. For some rows the clone size is stated as once, few or many, or as a class when expanded; others skip it.

cdr3_nt cdr3_aa j_call clone_size v_call d_call
TGTGCCAGCAGCTTGGGAGCGGGGATGCAGTTCTTC CASSLGAGMQFF TRBJ2-1 NA TRBV5-6 TRBD2
TGTGCCTGGACCGGGTCCTCAGGCACAGATACGCAGTATTTT CAWTGSSGTDTQYF TRBJ2-3 NA TRBV30 NA
TGCGCCAGCAGCTTGGCCGAGTCGGATACGCAGTATTTT CASSLAESDTQYF TRBJ2-3 NA TRBV5-1 NA
TGTGCCAGCAGTGAGGGAGGGGGTTATAATTCACCCCTCCACTTT CASSEGGGYNSPLHF TRBJ1-6 NA TRBV27 NA
TGTGCCAGTAGTATGGGGGACCCAGAGGGCACCGGGGAGCTGTTTTTT CASSMGDPEGTGELFF TRBJ2-2 NA TRBV19 NA
TGTGCCAGTAGTATAGTTGGGACAGGGACGGATGAGCAGTTCTTC CASSIVGTGTDEQFF TRBJ2-1 NA TRBV19 TRBD1
TGCAGCGTTACAGGGGATGGGATCACAGATACGCAGTATTTT CSVTGDGITDTQYF TRBJ2-3 NA TRBV29-1 TRBD1
TGTGCTAGTGGTTTGCCGGGAATCAACACCGGGGAGCTGTTTTTT CASGLPGINTGELFF TRBJ2-2 NA TRBV12-5 NA
TGCGCCAGCAGCCCTTCTTCGGGTTCTGGGGAGCTGTTTTTT CASSPSSGSGELFF TRBJ2-2 NA TRBV4-3 NA
TGTGCCAGCAGCCCCCAGCGGGATGAATCCTACGAGCAGTACTTC CASSPQRDESYEQYF TRBJ2-7 NA TRBV6-5 TRBD2
TGTGCCAGCAGCTTAGTCGAGGGGGTCTACGAGCAGTACTTC CASSLVEGVYEQYF TRBJ2-7 NA TRBV7-2 NA
TGCGCCAGACTCCCGGGGGCCACGAGATCCTCCTACGAGCAGTACTTC CARLPGATRSSYEQYF TRBJ2-7 NA TRBV10-1 NA
TGTGCCAGCAGCCCCTGGAGGGGGCCAACTAATGAAAAACTGTTTTTT CASSPWRGPTNEKLFF TRBJ1-4 NA TRBV5-5 TRBD1
TGTGCCAGCAGCTTGGAGCGGGAGATCAACAATGAGCAGTTCTTC CASSLEREINNEQFF TRBJ2-1 NA TRBV5-4 TRBD2
TGCGCCAGCAGTACTTTACCGGGCAGGGGAAACGAGCAGTACTTC CASSTLPGRGNEQYF TRBJ2-7 NA TRBV4-1 NA
TGTGCCAGCAGTTACGCCGGGGTGAACACCGGGGAGCTGTTTTTT CASSYAGVNTGELFF TRBJ2-2 NA TRBV6-5 NA
TGTGCCAGCAGCTTAGATCTTGATGGCTACACCTTC CASSLDLDGYTF TRBJ1-2 NA TRBV11-2 NA
TGTGCCAGCAGCTTAGAAACATCCGGGACTAGCTCCTACGAGCAGTACTTC CASSLETSGTSSYEQYF TRBJ2-7 NA TRBV7-9 TRBD2
TGCGCCAGCAGCTTCGGGACAGAGATCACAGATACGCAGTATTTT CASSFGTEITDTQYF TRBJ2-3 NA TRBV5-1 TRBD1
TGTGCCAGCAGCCCCGGTGTGTCTGGGGCCAACGTCCTGACTTTC CASSPGVSGANVLTF TRBJ2-6 NA TRBV5-6 NA
TGTGCCAGCAGCGCACAGGGAGCTAACTATGGCTACACCTTC CASSAQGANYGYTF TRBJ1-2 NA TRBV9 NA
TGTGCCAGCAGCTTAGCAGGTAACACTGAAGCTTTCTTT CASSLAGNTEAFF TRBJ1-1 NA TRBV7-9 NA
TGTGCCAGCAGTCTCCTAGCCGAAGCGGGGGGGCCGGCCTACGAGCAGTACTTC CASSLLAEAGGPAYEQYF TRBJ2-7 NA TRBV27 TRBD2
TGTGCCAGCAGCTGGGGGACAGGGGGCTCACCCCTCCACTTT CASSWGTGGSPLHF TRBJ1-6 NA TRBV5-5 TRBD1
TGTGCCAGCAGTTCCCTCGAGGGGGCGGATGGCTACACCTTC CASSSLEGADGYTF TRBJ1-2 few TRBV25-1 TRBD1
TGTGCCAGCAGCTCTCTGGAGTACCGGGATACGCAGTATTTT CASSSLEYRDTQYF TRBJ2-3 NA TRBV11-2 NA
TGCGCCAGCAGCCAAACCCAGGGGTCCTCCTACGAGCAGTACTTC CASSQTQGSSYEQYF TRBJ2-7 NA TRBV4-1 NA
TGTGCCAGCAGCTTGACGGGGACTTTCGTAGGACCCCTCCACTTT CASSLTGTFVGPLHF TRBJ1-6 NA TRBV5-6 NA
TGTGCCAGCATCTACGGTCAGCGGTCTGAAGCTTTCTTT CASIYGQRSEAFF TRBJ1-1 few TRBV6-5 NA
TGTGCCAGCAGCTACAATGAGCAGTTCTTC CASSYNEQFF TRBJ2-1 NA TRBV28 NA
TGCAGCGTTGAAGATAAGGGAGGGGTGAGGGGCTACACCTTC CSVEDKGGVRGYTF TRBJ1-2 NA TRBV29-1 NA